This T cell receptor (beta chain) comes out of a study of a mutant IDH1 vaccine in newly diagnosed glioma. Looking at the study overall: Vaccination started 4-6 weeks after radiotherapy alone, or with temozolomide cycles. The therapy given earlier, which was standard therapy, consisted of radiotherapy, temozolomide, or both, and most of the patients received both.

As to this clone: Its antigen is still unknown.

This CDR3 has 15 residues. Germline-derived CDR1 and CDR2 are SEHNR and FQNEAQ (reference sequence). J was trimmed by 6 bases and V by 5 bases; bases with no gene match: 8. This table comes from immunoSEQ multiplex PCR, and its TCRdb copy is limited to in-frame clones, with some not included. Of about 58,000 clones listed, around 81% are singletons. Sample time point: week 35, safety follow-up. Doses of 300 ug of mutant IDH1 20-mer peptide were given with topical imiquimod. The chain couples TRBV7-9 to TRBJ2-2; TRBD1 aligns across 8 bases. The clonotype comes from a man in his forties with glioma. The source material was PBMCs, sampled from a glioma patient whose treatment included an IDH1 peptide vaccine. This CDR3 reads CASSPPRGLPGELFF. The CDR3 region has the DNA TGTGCCAGCAGCCCCCCCAGGGGGCTCCCCGGGGAGCTGTTTTTT.